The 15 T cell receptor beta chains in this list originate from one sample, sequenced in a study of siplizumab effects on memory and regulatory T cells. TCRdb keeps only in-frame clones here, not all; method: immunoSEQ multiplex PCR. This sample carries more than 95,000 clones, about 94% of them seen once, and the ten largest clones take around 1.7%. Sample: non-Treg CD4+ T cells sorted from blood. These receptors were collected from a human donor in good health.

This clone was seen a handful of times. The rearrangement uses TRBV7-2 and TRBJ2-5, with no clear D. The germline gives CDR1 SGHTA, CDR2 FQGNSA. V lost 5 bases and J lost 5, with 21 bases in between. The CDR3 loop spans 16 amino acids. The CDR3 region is CASSPKDGFEWETQYF. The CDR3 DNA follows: TGTGCCAGCAGCCCAAAGGACGGGTTTGAGTGGGAGACCCAGTACTTC. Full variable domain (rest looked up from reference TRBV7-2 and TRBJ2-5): GAGVSQSPSNKVTEKGKDVELRCDPISGHTALYWYRQSLGQGLEFLIYFQGNSAPDKSGLPSDRFSAERTGGSVSTLTIQRTQQEDSAVYLCASSPKDGFEWETQYFGPGTRLLVL.

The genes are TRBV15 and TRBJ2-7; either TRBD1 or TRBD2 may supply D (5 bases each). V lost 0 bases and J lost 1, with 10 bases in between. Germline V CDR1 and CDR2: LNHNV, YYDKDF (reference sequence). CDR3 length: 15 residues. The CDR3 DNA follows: TGTGCCACCAGCAGAGATCGGGGCGGGTCCTACGAGCAGTACTTC. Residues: CATSRDRGGSYEQYF.

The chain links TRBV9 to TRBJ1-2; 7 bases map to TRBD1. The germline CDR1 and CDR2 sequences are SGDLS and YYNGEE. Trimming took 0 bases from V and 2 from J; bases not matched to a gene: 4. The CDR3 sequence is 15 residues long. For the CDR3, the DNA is TGTGCCAGCAGCGTAGACCCGGGACAGAACTATGGCTACACCTTC. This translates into CASSVDPGQNYGYTF. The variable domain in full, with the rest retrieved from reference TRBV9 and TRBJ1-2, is DSGVTQTPKHLITATGQRVTLRCSPRSGDLSVYWYQQSLDQGLQFLIQYYNGEERAKGNILERFSAQQFPDLHSELNLSSLELGDSALYFCASSVDPGQNYGYTFGSGTRLTVV.

The CDR3 region is CASSFRLAGEGGELFF. The CDR3, as DNA: TGTGCCAGCAGTTTTCGACTAGCGGGAGAGGGCGGGGAGCTGTTTTTT. The rearrangement uses TRBV6-5 and TRBJ2-2; 12 bases are shared with TRBD2. The CDR3 totals 16 residues. Unmatched junction bases numbered 7, after V lost 4 bases and J lost 7 bases. Germline V gene sequence: CDR1 MNHEY, CDR2 SVGAGI.

For the CDR3, the DNA is TGTGCCAGCAGTGAACAGGGCGGCTACTACGAGCAGTACTTC. As protein: CASSEQGGYYEQYF. The genes are TRBV2 and TRBJ2-7; D might be TRBD1 (5 bases). CDR1 is SNHLY, CDR2 FYNNEI, per germline. The CDR3 has 14 amino acids. V gave up 2 bases and J gave up 3 bases, with 11 bases separating them.

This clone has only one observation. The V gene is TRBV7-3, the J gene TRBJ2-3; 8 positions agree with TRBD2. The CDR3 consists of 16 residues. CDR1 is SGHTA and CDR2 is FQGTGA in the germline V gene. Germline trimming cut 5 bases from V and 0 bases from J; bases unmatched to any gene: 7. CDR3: CASSPHQRGSTDTQYF. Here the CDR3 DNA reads TGTGCCAGCAGCCCCCACCAGCGGGGGAGCACAGATACGCAGTATTTT.

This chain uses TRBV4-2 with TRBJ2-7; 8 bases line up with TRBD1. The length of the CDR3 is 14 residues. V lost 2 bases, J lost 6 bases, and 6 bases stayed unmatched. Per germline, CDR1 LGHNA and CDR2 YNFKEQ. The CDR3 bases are TGTGCCAGCAGCCAACCGGACAGGGCGGGCGAGCAGTACTTC. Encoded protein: CASSQPDRAGEQYF.

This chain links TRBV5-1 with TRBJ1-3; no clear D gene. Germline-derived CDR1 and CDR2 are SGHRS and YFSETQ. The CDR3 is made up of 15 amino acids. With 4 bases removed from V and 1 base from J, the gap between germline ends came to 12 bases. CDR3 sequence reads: CASSLPSGSGNTIYF. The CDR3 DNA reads TGCGCCAGCAGCCTCCCCTCGGGATCTGGAAACACCATATATTTT.

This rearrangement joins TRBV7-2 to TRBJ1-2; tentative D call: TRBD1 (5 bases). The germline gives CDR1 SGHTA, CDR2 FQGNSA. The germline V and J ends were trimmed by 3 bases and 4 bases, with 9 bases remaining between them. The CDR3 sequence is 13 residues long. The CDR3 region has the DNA TGTGCCAGCAGCTTGCGGGACTCCTATGGCTACACCTTC. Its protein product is CASSLRDSYGYTF.

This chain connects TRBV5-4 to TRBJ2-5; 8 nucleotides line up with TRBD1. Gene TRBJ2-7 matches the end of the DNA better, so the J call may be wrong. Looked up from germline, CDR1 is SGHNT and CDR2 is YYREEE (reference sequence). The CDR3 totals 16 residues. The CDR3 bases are TGTGCCAGCAGCTCGAGACAGGGGTTAGGGGCCTACGAGCAGTACTTC. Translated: CASSSRQGLGAYEQYF.

The CDR3 reads CASSQGGANTEAFF. CDR3 in DNA: TGTGCCAGCAGCCAAGGGGGGGCAAACACTGAAGCTTTCTTT. The chain combines TRBV4-2 with TRBJ1-1; weak D call: TRBD1 (6 bases). V lost 1 base, J lost 2 bases, and 8 bases lay in between. This CDR3 comprises 14 residues. Looked up from germline, CDR1 is LGHNA and CDR2 is YNFKEQ.

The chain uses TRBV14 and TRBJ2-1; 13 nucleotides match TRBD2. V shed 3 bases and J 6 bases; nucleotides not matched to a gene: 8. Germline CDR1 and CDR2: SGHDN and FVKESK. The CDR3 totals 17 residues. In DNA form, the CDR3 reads TGTGCCAGCAGCCATAATCGTGGACTAGCGGGAGTCAATGAGCAGTTCTTC. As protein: CASSHNRGLAGVNEQFF.

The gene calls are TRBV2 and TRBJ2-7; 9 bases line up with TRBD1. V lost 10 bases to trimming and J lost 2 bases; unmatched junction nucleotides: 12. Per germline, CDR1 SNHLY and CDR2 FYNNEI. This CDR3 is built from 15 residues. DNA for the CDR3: TGTGCCAACACGGGAGGACAGGGGAGTACCTACGAGCAGTACTTC. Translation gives CANTGGQGSTYEQYF.

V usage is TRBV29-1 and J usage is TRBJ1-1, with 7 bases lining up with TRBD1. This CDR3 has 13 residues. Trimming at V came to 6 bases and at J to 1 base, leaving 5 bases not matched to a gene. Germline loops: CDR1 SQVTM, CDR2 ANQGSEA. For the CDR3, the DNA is TGCAGCGTGGGGGGACAGTCGAACACTGAAGCTTTCTTT. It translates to CSVGGQSNTEAFF.

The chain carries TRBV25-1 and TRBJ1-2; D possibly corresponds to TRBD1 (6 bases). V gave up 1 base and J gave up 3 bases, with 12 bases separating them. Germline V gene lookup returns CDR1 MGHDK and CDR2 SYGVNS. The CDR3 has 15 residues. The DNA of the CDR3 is TGTGCCAGCAGTGAATCGGGGGGCGCACACTATGGCTACACCTTC. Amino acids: CASSESGGAHYGYTF.